A single sample is the source of the 22 T cell receptor beta chains below, sequenced in a study of shared clonotypes between healthy human individuals. Assay used: immunoSEQ multiplex PCR; TCRdb lists only in-frame clones, some missing. The sample has 2 million to 2.5 million clones, approximately 94% seen once. CD45RO negativity and positive selection for CCR7 defined naive CD8 cells, a population that excluded terminally differentiated effector memory CD45RA+ cells. The sequenced sample consisted of naive CD8+ T cells sorted from blood. The receptors here all came from a man between 18 and 29 years old in good health.

This clone appeared once. The chain uses TRBV5-8 and TRBJ2-1; 10 positions agree with TRBD2. This CDR3 has 16 amino acids. Trimming removed 4 bases from V and 4 bases from J; junction bases left unmatched: 8. Germline V gene sequence: CDR1 SGHTS, CDR2 YDEGEE. The CDR3 spells CASSPLLAGRYNEQFF. CDR3 bases: TGTGCCAGCAGCCCCTTACTAGCGGGGCGATACAATGAGCAGTTCTTC.

The chain recombines TRBV4-2 with TRBJ1-6; D gene unclear. This CDR3 region has 14 residues. Deletions cut 0 bases from V and 13 bases from J, with 13 bases between. CDR1 is LGHNA and CDR2 is YNFKEQ in the germline V gene. CDR3 loop: CASSQDLGSPPLHF. The DNA for the CDR3 is TGTGCCAGCAGCCAAGATCTCGGCAGTCCGCCCCTCCACTTT.

The chain links TRBV5-1 to TRBJ2-3; 8 bases align to TRBD2. Unmatched junction bases numbered 9, after V lost 1 base and J lost 2 bases. Germline V CDR1 and CDR2: SGHRS, YFSETQ. This CDR3 has 17 residues. The CDR3 region has the DNA TGCGCCAGCAGCTTGTTAGGAACTAGCGGAAACACAGATACGCAGTATTTT. Translating it yields CASSLLGTSGNTDTQYF.

As concerns this clone: Other DNA sequences in the same sample also yield this CDR3. V is TRBV9 and J is TRBJ2-7, with D perhaps TRBD1 (5 bases). Germline-derived CDR1 and CDR2 are SGDLS and YYNGEE. Trimming took 4 bases from V and 3 from J, leaving 17 bases between them. This CDR3 is 15 amino acids long. CDR3 sequence (DNA): TGTGCCAGCAGCCCACGCGGTGACAGAGACTACGAGCAGTACTTC. It specifies CASSPRGDRDYEQYF.

The gene calls are TRBV9 and TRBJ2-7; TRBD1 aligns across 7 bases. Germline CDR1 SGDLS, CDR2 YYNGEE. The CDR3 is 13 residues long. After removal of 4 bases from V and 3 bases from J, the junction contained 4 bases not matched to a gene. CDR3 coding DNA: TGTGCCAGCAGCATGGCAGGGGGCTACGAGCAGTACTTC. It codes for CASSMAGGYEQYF.

This clone was seen once. CDR3 sequence: CATAPLAGTYEQYF. DNA of the CDR3: TGTGCCACCGCCCCCTTAGCGGGAACGTACGAGCAGTACTTC. V gene TRBV6-5 combines with J gene TRBJ2-7, with 8 bases lining up with TRBD2. Looked up from germline, CDR1 is MNHEY and CDR2 is SVGAGI. The CDR3 covers 14 residues. Trimming cost V 10 bases and J 4 bases; bases outside gene matches: 12.

The chain has TRBV28 and TRBJ1-3, with 7 bases identical to TRBD1. Germline V gene sequence: CDR1 MDHEN, CDR2 SYDVKM. V dropped 5 bases and J dropped 0; count of bases not matched to a gene: 10. This CDR3 comprises 17 residues. For the CDR3, the DNA is TGTGCCAGCAGTCCTCTAAGGACAGGTATCTCTGGAAACACCATATATTTT. Translation: CASSPLRTGISGNTIYF.

The chain combines TRBV6-6 with TRBJ1-4; D is undetermined. The germline CDR1 and CDR2 sequences are MNHNY and SVGAGI (reference sequence). Trimming cost V 6 bases and J 4 bases, with 9 bases left between them. This CDR3 is 13 amino acids long. Here the CDR3 reads CASSFTVNEKLFF. In DNA form, the CDR3 reads TGTGCCAGCAGCTTCACAGTTAATGAAAAACTGTTTTTT.

Comments on this clone: The same CDR3 can be traced to other DNA sequences in this sample. V usage is TRBV27 and J usage is TRBJ2-6; D may be TRBD1 (5 bases). The CDR3 extends over 15 amino acids. V lost 3 bases, J lost 4 bases, and 10 bases lay in between. Per the germline V gene, CDR1 is MNHEY and CDR2 is SMNVEV (reference sequence). The CDR3, as DNA: TGTGCCAGCAGTTTTAGGGGTCCAGGGGCCAACGTCCTGACTTTC. The encoded protein is CASSFRGPGANVLTF.

A word on this clone: Other DNA sequences in the same sample also yield this CDR3. This chain connects TRBV27 to TRBJ2-7; no clear D. This CDR3 has 14 amino acids. The germline V gene has CDR1 MNHEY and CDR2 SMNVEV (reference sequence). V lost 0 bases to trimming and J lost 0 bases, with 6 bases between them. Here the CDR3 DNA reads TGTGCCAGCAGTTTATCCCCGGGCTCCTACGAGCAGTACTTC. Its translation is CASSLSPGSYEQYF.

Notes on this clone: Other nucleotide sequences from this sample produce the same CDR3. This chain links TRBV7-2 with TRBJ2-7; TRBD2 matches 8 bases. This CDR3 contains 13 residues. Germline CDR1 and CDR2: SGHTA and FQGNSA. With 5 bases clipped from V and 7 bases from J, the junction kept 7 bases outside the gene matches. CDR3 in DNA: TGTGCCAGCAGCCCGGGACTAGGGGGGGAGCAGTACTTC. It codes for CASSPGLGGEQYF.

This chain links TRBV4-3 with TRBJ2-2; 10 positions agree with TRBD1. The germline CDR1 and CDR2 sequences are LGHNA and YSLEER. The ends lost 1 base at V and 4 bases at J; junction bases unmatched: 6. The CDR3 has 17 amino acids. For the CDR3, the DNA is TGCGCCAGCAGCCAAGCCGGACAGGGGGTTGGCACCGGGGAGCTGTTTTTT. Protein product: CASSQAGQGVGTGELFF.

The rearrangement joins TRBV5-6 to TRBJ2-7; D might be TRBD1 (5 bases). The CDR3 consists of 12 residues. Germline CDR1 and CDR2: SGHDT and YYEEEE. The V gene lost 4 bases and the J gene lost 7 bases, with 12 bases spanning the gap. CDR3 in DNA: TGTGCCAGCAGCGATGCCAGGGCGGAGCAGTACTTC. Encoded protein: CASSDARAEQYF.

The rearrangement joins TRBV7-6 to TRBJ1-1, with D possibly matching TRBD1 (5 bases). The CDR3 extends over 14 amino acids. Germline assignment: CDR1 SGHVS and CDR2 FNYEAQ. V was pared by 2 bases and J by 6 bases, with 13 bases between. The DNA for the CDR3 is TGTGCCAGCAGCTTACGGGGGTTTGCGGCTGAAGCTTTCTTT. Protein product: CASSLRGFAAEAFF.

The chain couples TRBV19 to TRBJ2-7, with D perhaps matching TRBD1 or TRBD2 (5 bases each). CDR3 length equals 16 residues. The V gene's germline CDR1 is LNHDA and CDR2 SQIVND (reference sequence). Trimming shortened V by 4 bases and J by 2 bases, and 18 bases separated the two germline ends. DNA for the CDR3: TGTGCCAGTAGTACTCCTCGGGACGGCGGTACCTACGAGCAGTACTTC. Its protein is CASSTPRDGGTYEQYF.

The chain links TRBV9 to TRBJ2-1, with 8 nucleotides matching TRBD2. The V gene's germline CDR1 is SGDLS and CDR2 YYNGEE. The CDR3 runs to 16 residues. V gave up 0 bases and J gave up 4 bases; unmatched junction bases: 6. The DNA of the CDR3 is TGTGCCAGCAGCGTAGATCCAGGCGGGGGGTACAATGAGCAGTTCTTC. Protein sequence: CASSVDPGGGYNEQFF.

This clone was seen once. The sample contains more than one DNA sequence encoding this CDR3. The chain employs TRBV28 and TRBJ2-2, with a tentative D call TRBD1 (5 bases). V lost 2 bases, J lost 4 bases, and 8 bases lay in between. The CDR3 runs to 14 residues. CDR1 is MDHEN and CDR2 is SYDVKM in the germline V gene. CDR3 sequence: CASSLQGGTGELFF. CDR3 nucleotides: TGTGCCAGCAGTTTACAGGGTGGCACCGGGGAGCTGTTTTTT.

This chain links TRBV29-1 with TRBJ2-1, with TRBD2 matching over 8 bases. The V gene's germline CDR1 is SQVTM and CDR2 ANQGSEA. This CDR3 is built from 17 residues. V was clipped by 2 bases and J by 5 bases; unmatched bases: 14. CDR3 nucleotides: TGCAGCGTTGAAAACGGGAGGAGCGGGAGTTACCACAATGAGCAGTTCTTC. Its protein product is CSVENGRSGSYHNEQFF.

This chain links TRBV11-3 with TRBJ2-5; tentative D call: TRBD1 (6 bases). CDR3 length equals 13 residues. The ends were cut back, 4 bases at V and 5 bases at J, with 11 bases in the middle. Germline loops: CDR1 SGHNT, CDR2 YENEEA. CDR3 residues: CASSSAGAETQYF. The CDR3 DNA reads as TGTGCCAGCAGCTCCGCAGGGGCCGAGACCCAGTACTTC.

The chain employs TRBV5-6 and TRBJ2-1; D may be TRBD1 (5 bases). Germline V lookup: CDR1 SGHDT, CDR2 YYEEEE. This CDR3 is 17 amino acids long. V lost 1 base and J lost 2, with 16 bases in between. The CDR3 spells CASSLYPTSDTYNEQFF. DNA for the CDR3: TGTGCCAGCAGCTTGTACCCGACATCGGACACCTACAATGAGCAGTTCTTC.

This clone appeared a few times. The J gene is TRBJ1-2, the V gene TRBV29-1, with a weak D call TRBD1 (6 bases). V shed 4 bases and J shed 3 bases, with 9 bases lying between them. This CDR3 region has 12 residues. The germline V gene encodes CDR1 SQVTM and CDR2 ANQGSEA. For the CDR3, the DNA is TGCAGCGTTGGCGGGGGCGACTATGGCTACACCTTC. Encoded protein: CSVGGGDYGYTF. Filled out from reference TRBV29-1 and TRBJ1-2, the complete variable domain reads SAVISQKPSRDICQRGTSLTIQCQVDSQVTMMFWYRQQPGQSLTLIATANQGSEATYESGFVIDKFPISRPNLTFSTLTVSNMSPEDSSIYLCSVGGGDYGYTFGSGTRLTVV.

V is TRBV6-5 and J is TRBJ1-1; 10 nucleotides align to TRBD1. The CDR3 sequence is 14 residues long. Germline loops: CDR1 MNHEY, CDR2 SVGAGI. Trimming at V came to 6 bases and at J to 5 bases, leaving 6 bases not matched to a gene. The CDR3 spells CASSRQGAKTEAFF. CDR3 DNA: TGTGCCAGCAGCCGACAGGGGGCAAAGACTGAAGCTTTCTTT.